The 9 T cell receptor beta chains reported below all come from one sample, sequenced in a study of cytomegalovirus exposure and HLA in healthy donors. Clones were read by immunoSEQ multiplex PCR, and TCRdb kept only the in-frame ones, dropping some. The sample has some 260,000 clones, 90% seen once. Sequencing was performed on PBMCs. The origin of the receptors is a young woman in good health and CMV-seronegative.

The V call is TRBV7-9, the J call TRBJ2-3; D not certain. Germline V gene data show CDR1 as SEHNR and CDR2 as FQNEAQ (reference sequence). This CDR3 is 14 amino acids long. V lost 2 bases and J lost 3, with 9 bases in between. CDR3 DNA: TGTGCCAGCAGCTTAAGTACGTGGACAGATACGCAGTATTTT. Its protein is CASSLSTWTDTQYF.

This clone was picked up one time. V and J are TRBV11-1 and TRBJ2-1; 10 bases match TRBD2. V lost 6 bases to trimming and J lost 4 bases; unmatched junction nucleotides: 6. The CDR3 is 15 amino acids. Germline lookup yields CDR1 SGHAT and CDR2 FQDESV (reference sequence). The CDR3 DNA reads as TGTGCCAGCAGTCTGACTAGCGGGCCATACAATGAGCAGTTCTTC. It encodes CASSLTSGPYNEQFF.

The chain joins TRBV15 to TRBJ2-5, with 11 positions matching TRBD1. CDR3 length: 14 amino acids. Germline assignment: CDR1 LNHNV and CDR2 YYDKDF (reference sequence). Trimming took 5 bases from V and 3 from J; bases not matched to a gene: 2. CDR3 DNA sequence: TGTGCCACCAGCGGACAGGGGGCGAAAGAGACCCAGTACTTC. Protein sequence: CATSGQGAKETQYF. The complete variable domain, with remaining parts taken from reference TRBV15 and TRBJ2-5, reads DAMVIQNPRYQVTQFGKPVTLSCSQTLNHNVMYWYQQKSSQAPKLLFHYYDKDFNNEADTPDNFQSRRPNTSFCFLDIRSPGLGDTAMYLCATSGQGAKETQYFGPGTRLLVL.

This CDR3 reads CASSQGQGAETQYF. The CDR3 DNA reads TGTGCCAGCAGTCAAGGACAGGGGGCGGAGACCCAGTACTTC. The chain uses TRBV27 and TRBJ2-5; TRBD1 agrees at 11 bases. The V segment lost 5 bases and the J segment 5 bases; nucleotides outside the gene matches: 4. The germline V gene encodes CDR1 MNHEY and CDR2 SMNVEV (reference sequence). This CDR3 spans 14 amino acids.

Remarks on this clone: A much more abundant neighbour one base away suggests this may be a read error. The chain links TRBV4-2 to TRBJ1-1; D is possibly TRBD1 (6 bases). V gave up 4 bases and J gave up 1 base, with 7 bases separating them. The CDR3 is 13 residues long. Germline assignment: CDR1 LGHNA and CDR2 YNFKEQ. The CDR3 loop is CASSLGQNTEAFF. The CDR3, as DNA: TGTGCCAGCAGCCTGGGACAGAACACTGAAGCTTTCTTT.

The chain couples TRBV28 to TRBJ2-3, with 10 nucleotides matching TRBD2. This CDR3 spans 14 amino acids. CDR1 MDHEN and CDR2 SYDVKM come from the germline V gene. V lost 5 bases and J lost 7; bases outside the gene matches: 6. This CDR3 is CASSASGSGHTQYF. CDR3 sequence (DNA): TGTGCCAGCAGTGCTAGCGGGAGCGGACATACGCAGTATTTT.

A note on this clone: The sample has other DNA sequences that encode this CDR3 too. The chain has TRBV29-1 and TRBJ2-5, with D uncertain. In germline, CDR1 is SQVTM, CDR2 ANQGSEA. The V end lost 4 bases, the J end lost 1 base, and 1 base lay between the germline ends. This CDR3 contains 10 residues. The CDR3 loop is CSVGQETQYF. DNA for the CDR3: TGCAGCGTTGGCCAAGAGACCCAGTACTTC. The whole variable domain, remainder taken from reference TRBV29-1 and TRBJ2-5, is SAVISQKPSRDICQRGTSLTIQCQVDSQVTMMFWYRQQPGQSLTLIATANQGSEATYESGFVIDKFPISRPNLTFSTLTVSNMSPEDSSIYLCSVGQETQYFGPGTRLLVL.

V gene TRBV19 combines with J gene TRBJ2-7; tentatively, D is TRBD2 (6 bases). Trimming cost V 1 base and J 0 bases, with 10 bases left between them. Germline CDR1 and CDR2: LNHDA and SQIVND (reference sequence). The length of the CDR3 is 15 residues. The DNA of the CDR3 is TGTGCCAGTAGTATAGTGGAGGGGACCTCCTACGAGCAGTACTTC. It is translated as CASSIVEGTSYEQYF.

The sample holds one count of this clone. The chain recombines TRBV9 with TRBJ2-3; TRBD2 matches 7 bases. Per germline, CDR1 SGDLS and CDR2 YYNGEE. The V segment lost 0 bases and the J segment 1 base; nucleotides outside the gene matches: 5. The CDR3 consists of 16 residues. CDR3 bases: TGTGCCAGCAGCGTAGAGGGAGGGAGGGGCACAGATACGCAGTATTTT. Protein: CASSVEGGRGTDTQYF.